A selection of T cell receptor beta chains follows, all from one sample in a study of glioma-infiltrating T cells. A single record per CDR3 protein comes from TCRdb applying MiXCR to the multiplex PCR reads. The sample contains 300,000 to 450,000 distinct CDR3 sequences, roughly two fifths of which appear only once. Sequenced material: glioma tissue, nonneoplastic brain tissue, or PBMCs (not recorded which). The source of these receptors is a human donor with low-grade glioma or glioblastoma, undergoing nonglioma brain surgery, or in good health (not recorded which). Both conserved end residues are trimmed from each CDR3. The order of the fields is V gene, J gene, D gene, CDR3 protein. D genes are given only for firm matches.

V: TRBV10-3
J: TRBJ2-3
D: -
CDR3: AISESSVGNTQY

V: TRBV5-4
J: TRBJ1-1
D: -
CDR3: ASSLEVIGSSEAF

V: TRBV20-1
J: TRBJ2-1
D: -
CDR3: SARPSDGEQF

V: TRBV7-2
J: TRBJ1-2
D: -
CDR3: ASSRPTGLAYGYT

V: TRBV20-1
J: TRBJ1-5
D: -
CDR3: SARDSYGNQPQH

V: TRBV7-2
J: TRBJ2-7
D: -
CDR3: ASSLGVYGYEQY

V: TRBV6-5
J: TRBJ2-7
D: TRBD1
CDR3: ASSSHDREHEQY

V: TRBV5-4
J: TRBJ1-1
D: -
CDR3: ASSYGLHRGAF

V: TRBV5-1
J: TRBJ1-1
D: -
CDR3: ASSGGSRAF

V: TRBV12-3/TRBV12-4
J: TRBJ1-6
D: -
CDR3: ASSRDRSVGGWALH

V: TRBV20-1
J: TRBJ1-2
D: TRBD1
CDR3: SAREGQNNCGYT

V: TRBV7-2
J: TRBJ2-3
D: TRBD2
CDR3: ASSSISLAGRY

V: TRBV20-1
J: TRBJ1-5
D: -
CDR3: SAITAKGGLHSNQPQH

V: TRBV2
J: TRBJ2-1
D: TRBD1
CDR3: ASSEMGTGHNEQF

V: TRBV9
J: TRBJ1-1
D: -
CDR3: ASSVDGPSGEAF

V: TRBV5-1
J: TRBJ1-6
D: TRBD1
CDR3: ASRVFRQGESPLH